The subject of this entry is one TCR beta chain. Its antigen is still unknown. This specimen belongs to a study of molecular identifiers for immune sequencing clone quantification. General study points: Naive cells had under 1% of molecules in clones above 20 RNA copies, effectors over 97%.

Input for naive CD8 libraries was roughly 19,000 to 1,000,000 sorted cells; the RNA fraction used was 10%, 30% or 50%. Previously described methods and listed TCR primers were used for bulk TCR libraries. TCRdb recomputed calls from the PCR reads with MiXCR, one row per CDR3 protein. This table has roughly 320,000 distinct CDR3 sequences, about 21% appearing once. The source material was naive CD8+ T cells from blood, with Jurkat cell RNA spiked in. Subset meaning: FACS-sorted CD8+CD4-CCR7+CD45RA+ naive T cells. This clonotype originated in a human donor in good health. Some libraries in this study had Jurkat cell RNA spiked in.

The CDR3 is CASIRVPDTEAFF. CDR3 DNA: TGTGCCAGCATTAGGGTGCCAGACACTGAAGCTTTCTTT. The chain is built from TRBV5-3 and TRBJ1-1, with unresolved D. TRBV5-3 is reported as an ORF; its role is uncertain. V lost 8 bases and J lost 3, with 14 bases in between. This CDR3 region has 13 residues.